The clone carrying this T cell receptor (beta chain) was found a few times. The antigen remains undetermined. The data derive from a study of identical twins. MiXCR, applied by TCRdb to the 5' RACE reads, yields one record per CDR3 protein. The sample carries a few hundred thousand distinct CDR3 sequences, more than 9% recorded once. Overall study results and limits: With monozygotic twins, out-of-frame TCR alpha sharing exceeded what models estimated.

Germline values: CDR1 SEHNR, CDR2 FQNEAQ (reference sequence). The CDR3 spans 15 residues. V was shortened by 7 bases and J by 5 bases, with 19 bases between the two germline ends. The same data also contributed to another study, on yellow fever vaccine responses in identical twins.

Sequenced input: PBMCs. This TCR derives from a woman under 30 in good health. This rearrangement joins TRBV7-9 to TRBJ2-3; D possibly matches TRBD1 or TRBD2 (5 bases each). CDR3 residues: CASTTWDVLRDTQYF. The CDR3 DNA sequence: TGTGCCAGCACCACCTGGGACGTTTTAAGAGATACGCAGTATTTT.